These 22 T cell receptor beta chains came from one sample sequenced in a study of spatial heterogeneity in lung cancer. TCRdb fed the 5' RACE reads into MiXCR, producing one record per CDR3 protein. The data contain about 38,000 distinct CDR3 sequences, 6.5% to 9% of them singletons. Time point indicated: sample taken at primary tumor resection. No cell sorting; template was whole RNA from tumor, lung tissue or PBMC. The material was PBMCs, obtained at surgery. The receptors here all came from a male donor with early-stage non-small cell lung cancer.

This clonotype was counted many times. The genes are TRBV12-3 or TRBV12-4 and TRBJ2-2, with TRBD2 identical over 13 bases. The CDR3 consists of 16 residues. Trimming at V came to 7 bases and at J to 7 bases, leaving 9 bases not matched to a gene. CDR3 nucleotides: TGTGCCAGCAAGGAACTAGCGGGAGGGCAAGGCGGGGAGCTGTTTTTT. Its protein product is CASKELAGGQGGELFF.

This clonotype is classed as medium-sized. CDR3 sequence: CASSYGDGYTF. The CDR3 nucleotides read TGTGCCAGCAGTTACGGGGATGGCTACACCTTC. The chain recombines TRBV6-5 with TRBJ1-2; D uncertain. Deletions cut 2 bases from V and 6 bases from J, with 4 bases between. Germline V gene lookup returns CDR1 MNHEY and CDR2 SVGAGI. This CDR3 has 11 amino acids.

This clonotype appeared many times. The chain recombines TRBV12-3 or TRBV12-4 with TRBJ2-3; D may be TRBD1 or TRBD2 (5 bases each). CDR3 length: 13 residues. The V gene lost 8 bases and the J gene lost 5 bases, with 14 bases spanning the gap. The CDR3 nucleotides are TGTGCCAGCTCACAGCAGAGGGGAGATACGCAGTATTTT. It codes for CASSQQRGDTQYF.

There are many counts of this clonotype. The rearrangement links TRBV11-3 to TRBJ2-6; 7 nucleotides agree with TRBD1. Germline V gene lookup returns CDR1 SGHNT and CDR2 YENEEA. There are 17 residues in the CDR3. The V segment lost 5 bases and the J segment 0 bases; nucleotides outside the gene matches: 7. CDR3 in amino acids: CASSTGTDSSGANVLTF. The CDR3 DNA reads as TGTGCCAGCAGCACCGGGACAGATAGCTCTGGGGCCAACGTCCTGACTTTC.

This clonotype was counted many times. The V gene is TRBV6-6, the J gene TRBJ2-7, with 10 nucleotides matching TRBD1. The ends lost 8 bases at V and 2 bases at J; junction bases unmatched: 6. The CDR3 contains 14 residues. Germline values: CDR1 MNHNY, CDR2 SVGAGI (reference sequence). The CDR3 sequence is CASLLGQGPYEQYF. CDR3 coding DNA: TGTGCCAGCTTGCTGGGACAGGGGCCCTACGAGCAGTACTTC.

This clonotype showed up many times. The V and J genes are TRBV20-1 and TRBJ1-3; 7 bases fit TRBD1. CDR3 size: 13 residues. Germline assignment: CDR1 DFQATT and CDR2 SNEGSKA (reference sequence). V dropped 6 bases and J dropped 4; count of bases not matched to a gene: 6. The CDR3 sequence is CSARDSRGNTIYF. As DNA, the CDR3 is TGCAGTGCCCGGGACAGCCGCGGAAACACCATATATTTT.

This chain connects TRBV6-2 or TRBV6-3 to TRBJ2-1; 11 bases line up with TRBD2. Germline loops: CDR1 MNHEY, CDR2 SVGEGT. CDR3 size: 17 residues. With 6 bases clipped from V and 7 bases from J, the junction kept 14 bases outside the gene matches. The CDR3 DNA reads as TGTGCCAGCAGGGGGAGGCTAGCGGGAGGTCTTAGGAATGAGCAGTTCTTC. Its protein is CASRGRLAGGLRNEQFF.

This clonotype was counted many times. The chain carries TRBV4-2 and TRBJ2-1, with D tentatively TRBD2 (5 bases). Trimming cost V 3 bases and J 3 bases, with 6 bases left between them. This CDR3 has 13 amino acids. From germline, CDR1 is LGHNA and CDR2 YNFKEQ. This CDR3 is CASSHDYYNEQFF. In nucleotides, the CDR3 is TGTGCCAGCAGCCACGACTACTACAATGAGCAGTTCTTC.

The genes are TRBV3-1 and TRBJ1-2, with TRBD1 matching over 7 bases. The ends lost 3 bases at V and 8 bases at J; junction bases unmatched: 3. The CDR3 spans 12 residues. Germline V gene data show CDR1 as LGHDT and CDR2 as YNNKEL (reference sequence). The CDR3 protein is CASSHDRDGYTF. The CDR3 DNA follows: TGTGCCAGCAGCCACGACAGGGACGGCTACACCTTC.

This clonotype was observed at least ten times. Here the CDR3 reads CASSQGSGEGVKNIQYF. The CDR3 bases are TGCGCCAGCAGCCAAGGCAGTGGGGAAGGAGTCAAAAACATTCAGTACTTC. The V call is TRBV4-3, the J call TRBJ2-4; D unclear. In germline, CDR1 is LGHNA, CDR2 YSLEER. The length of the CDR3 is 17 residues. The ends were cut back, 1 base at V and 3 bases at J, with 16 bases in the middle.

This clonotype showed up many times. The V call is TRBV6-5, the J call TRBJ1-5; the D is unclear. CDR1 and CDR2 from the germline V gene are MNHEY and SVGAGI. This CDR3 region has 13 residues. The V gene lost 2 bases and the J gene lost 2 bases, with 4 bases spanning the gap. CDR3 bases: TGTGCCAGCAGTTACCGGGGCAATCAGCCCCAGCATTTT. Encoded protein: CASSYRGNQPQHF.

This clonotype was seen more than once but under ten times. The rearrangement links TRBV6-6 to TRBJ2-2, with TRBD1 identical over 7 bases. Looked up from germline, CDR1 is MNHNY and CDR2 is SVGAGI (reference sequence). V shed 6 bases and J 5 bases; nucleotides not matched to a gene: 6. This CDR3 is built from 14 residues. Here the CDR3 DNA reads TGTGCCAGCAGCGACAGGGTGGGGACCGGGGAGCTGTTTTTT. Translating gives CASSDRVGTGELFF.

This clonotype was counted at least ten times. The V gene is TRBV5-1, the J gene TRBJ2-7, with 8 bases that match TRBD1. The V gene's germline CDR1 is SGHRS and CDR2 YFSETQ. The length of the CDR3 is 15 residues. The V segment lost 2 bases and the J segment 0 bases; nucleotides outside the gene matches: 4. CDR3 nucleotide sequence: TGCGCCAGCAGCTTAGGACAGGGATACTCCTACGAGCAGTACTTC. Translation: CASSLGQGYSYEQYF.

This clonotype was seen repeatedly, ten times or more. The V and J genes are TRBV9 and TRBJ1-2; D gene uncertain. Per germline, CDR1 SGDLS and CDR2 YYNGEE. This CDR3 is 14 amino acids long. V shed 0 bases and J shed 8 bases, with 14 bases lying between them. The CDR3 protein is CASSVDLVMRGYTF. Here the CDR3 DNA reads TGTGCCAGCAGCGTAGACTTGGTCATGAGGGGCTACACCTTC.

This clonotype was counted many times. The chain links TRBV27 to TRBJ2-3; D may be TRBD1 or TRBD2 (5 bases each). This CDR3 region has 14 residues. In germline, CDR1 is MNHEY, CDR2 SMNVEV (reference sequence). V was clipped by 7 bases and J by 3 bases, with 14 bases between them. Here the CDR3 reads CASNVGTPTDTQYF. CDR3 coding DNA: TGTGCCAGCAATGTGGGGACCCCTACAGATACGCAGTATTTT.

This clonotype has at least ten counts. This chain joins TRBV11-3 and TRBJ2-1; D remains ambiguous. This CDR3 spans 13 amino acids. V gave up 2 bases and J gave up 9 bases, with 11 bases separating them. Germline loops: CDR1 SGHNT, CDR2 YENEEA. CDR3 DNA: TGTGCCAGCAGCTTAAACAGCCTGAGTGAGCAGTTCTTC. Residues: CASSLNSLSEQFF.

This clonotype was counted a few times. The genes are TRBV10-3 and TRBJ2-1, with D unclear. V was cut by 9 bases and J by 0 bases, with 18 bases left in between. Germline CDR1 and CDR2: ENHRY and SYGVKD. The CDR3 is 16 amino acids. The CDR3 loop reads CAIDRADRSSYNEQFF. The CDR3 DNA sequence: TGTGCCATAGATAGGGCAGACCGGAGCTCCTACAATGAGCAGTTCTTC.

This clonotype appeared many times. The J gene is TRBJ2-7, the V gene TRBV5-1; D unresolved. Germline CDR1 reads SGHRS; CDR2 reads YFSETQ. With 4 bases removed from V and 7 bases from J, the gap between germline ends came to 21 bases. The CDR3 covers 15 residues. CDR3 loop: CASSPGLEAGLEQYF. The CDR3 nucleotides read TGCGCCAGCAGCCCAGGTTTAGAGGCCGGTCTGGAGCAGTACTTC. Supplemented by reference TRBV5-1 and TRBJ2-7, the full variable domain reads KAGVTQTPRYLIKTRGQQVTLSCSPISGHRSVSWYQQTPGQGLQFLFEYFSETQRNKGNFPGRFSGRQFSNSRSEMNVSTLELGDSALYLCASSPGLEAGLEQYFGPGTRLTVT.

This clonotype was found many times. The chain couples TRBV9 to TRBJ1-6; D uncertain. Germline assignment: CDR1 SGDLS and CDR2 YYNGEE. The CDR3 length is 18 residues. V shed 0 bases and J shed 0 bases, with 13 bases lying between them. The CDR3 DNA reads TGTGCCAGCAGCGTAGGGGAGGGCAGGCCCTCCTATAATTCACCCCTCCACTTT. Protein: CASSVGEGRPSYNSPLHF.

J is TRBJ2-1 and V is TRBV19; TRBD2 matches at 8 bases. The CDR3 sequence is 20 residues long. Germline lookup yields CDR1 LNHDA and CDR2 SQIVND (reference sequence). V lost 4 bases to trimming and J lost 0 bases; unmatched junction nucleotides: 17. CDR3 in DNA: TGTGCCAGTAGTAGCCGTTATTTTGATAGCGGGGAACGCTCCTACAATGAGCAGTTCTTC. This translates into CASSSRYFDSGERSYNEQFF.

This clonotype was detected only a few times. The rearrangement joins TRBV20-1 to TRBJ1-3; D might be TRBD1 (5 bases). Trimming cost V 7 bases and J 4 bases, with 14 bases left between them. This CDR3 is built from 13 residues. Germline values: CDR1 DFQATT, CDR2 SNEGSKA (reference sequence). CDR3 residues: CSVGGGTGNTIYF. CDR3 in DNA: TGCAGTGTCGGCGGGGGAACGGGAAACACCATATATTTT.

V and J are TRBV19 and TRBJ2-6; 7 bases match TRBD1. Losses at the gene ends were 4 bases for V and 2 bases for J; bases not matched to a gene: 2. The CDR3 loop spans 15 amino acids. Germline V CDR1 and CDR2: LNHDA, SQIVND (reference sequence). In DNA form, the CDR3 reads TGTGCCAGTAGTACAGGGGGAGCTGGGGCCAACGTCCTGACTTTC. This translates into CASSTGGAGANVLTF. The whole variable domain, remainder taken from reference TRBV19 and TRBJ2-6, is DGGITQSPKYLFRKEGQNVTLSCEQNLNHDAMYWYRQDPGQGLRLIYYSQIVNDFQKGDIAEGYSVSREKKESFPLTVTSAQKNPTAFYLCASSTGGAGANVLTFGAGSRLTVL.